This record concerns one T cell receptor beta chain sequence. Some clones are missing from TCRdb's copy, which holds only in-frame ones; the method was immunoSEQ multiplex PCR. Of roughly 130,000 clones in the sample, roughly 90% were seen once. This entry is derived from a study of control samples from healthy donors and cancer patients. V lost 10 bases to trimming and J lost 4 bases; unmatched junction nucleotides: 9. There are 13 residues in the CDR3. The material sequenced was blood. This TCR was recovered from a man aged 18 to 30 in good health. The chain is built from TRBV12-3 or TRBV12-4 and TRBJ1-1, with TRBD1 matching over 7 bases. The CDR3 sequence is CATWGEGATEAFF. In nucleotides, the CDR3 is TGTGCCACGTGGGGGGAGGGGGCCACTGAAGCTTTCTTT.